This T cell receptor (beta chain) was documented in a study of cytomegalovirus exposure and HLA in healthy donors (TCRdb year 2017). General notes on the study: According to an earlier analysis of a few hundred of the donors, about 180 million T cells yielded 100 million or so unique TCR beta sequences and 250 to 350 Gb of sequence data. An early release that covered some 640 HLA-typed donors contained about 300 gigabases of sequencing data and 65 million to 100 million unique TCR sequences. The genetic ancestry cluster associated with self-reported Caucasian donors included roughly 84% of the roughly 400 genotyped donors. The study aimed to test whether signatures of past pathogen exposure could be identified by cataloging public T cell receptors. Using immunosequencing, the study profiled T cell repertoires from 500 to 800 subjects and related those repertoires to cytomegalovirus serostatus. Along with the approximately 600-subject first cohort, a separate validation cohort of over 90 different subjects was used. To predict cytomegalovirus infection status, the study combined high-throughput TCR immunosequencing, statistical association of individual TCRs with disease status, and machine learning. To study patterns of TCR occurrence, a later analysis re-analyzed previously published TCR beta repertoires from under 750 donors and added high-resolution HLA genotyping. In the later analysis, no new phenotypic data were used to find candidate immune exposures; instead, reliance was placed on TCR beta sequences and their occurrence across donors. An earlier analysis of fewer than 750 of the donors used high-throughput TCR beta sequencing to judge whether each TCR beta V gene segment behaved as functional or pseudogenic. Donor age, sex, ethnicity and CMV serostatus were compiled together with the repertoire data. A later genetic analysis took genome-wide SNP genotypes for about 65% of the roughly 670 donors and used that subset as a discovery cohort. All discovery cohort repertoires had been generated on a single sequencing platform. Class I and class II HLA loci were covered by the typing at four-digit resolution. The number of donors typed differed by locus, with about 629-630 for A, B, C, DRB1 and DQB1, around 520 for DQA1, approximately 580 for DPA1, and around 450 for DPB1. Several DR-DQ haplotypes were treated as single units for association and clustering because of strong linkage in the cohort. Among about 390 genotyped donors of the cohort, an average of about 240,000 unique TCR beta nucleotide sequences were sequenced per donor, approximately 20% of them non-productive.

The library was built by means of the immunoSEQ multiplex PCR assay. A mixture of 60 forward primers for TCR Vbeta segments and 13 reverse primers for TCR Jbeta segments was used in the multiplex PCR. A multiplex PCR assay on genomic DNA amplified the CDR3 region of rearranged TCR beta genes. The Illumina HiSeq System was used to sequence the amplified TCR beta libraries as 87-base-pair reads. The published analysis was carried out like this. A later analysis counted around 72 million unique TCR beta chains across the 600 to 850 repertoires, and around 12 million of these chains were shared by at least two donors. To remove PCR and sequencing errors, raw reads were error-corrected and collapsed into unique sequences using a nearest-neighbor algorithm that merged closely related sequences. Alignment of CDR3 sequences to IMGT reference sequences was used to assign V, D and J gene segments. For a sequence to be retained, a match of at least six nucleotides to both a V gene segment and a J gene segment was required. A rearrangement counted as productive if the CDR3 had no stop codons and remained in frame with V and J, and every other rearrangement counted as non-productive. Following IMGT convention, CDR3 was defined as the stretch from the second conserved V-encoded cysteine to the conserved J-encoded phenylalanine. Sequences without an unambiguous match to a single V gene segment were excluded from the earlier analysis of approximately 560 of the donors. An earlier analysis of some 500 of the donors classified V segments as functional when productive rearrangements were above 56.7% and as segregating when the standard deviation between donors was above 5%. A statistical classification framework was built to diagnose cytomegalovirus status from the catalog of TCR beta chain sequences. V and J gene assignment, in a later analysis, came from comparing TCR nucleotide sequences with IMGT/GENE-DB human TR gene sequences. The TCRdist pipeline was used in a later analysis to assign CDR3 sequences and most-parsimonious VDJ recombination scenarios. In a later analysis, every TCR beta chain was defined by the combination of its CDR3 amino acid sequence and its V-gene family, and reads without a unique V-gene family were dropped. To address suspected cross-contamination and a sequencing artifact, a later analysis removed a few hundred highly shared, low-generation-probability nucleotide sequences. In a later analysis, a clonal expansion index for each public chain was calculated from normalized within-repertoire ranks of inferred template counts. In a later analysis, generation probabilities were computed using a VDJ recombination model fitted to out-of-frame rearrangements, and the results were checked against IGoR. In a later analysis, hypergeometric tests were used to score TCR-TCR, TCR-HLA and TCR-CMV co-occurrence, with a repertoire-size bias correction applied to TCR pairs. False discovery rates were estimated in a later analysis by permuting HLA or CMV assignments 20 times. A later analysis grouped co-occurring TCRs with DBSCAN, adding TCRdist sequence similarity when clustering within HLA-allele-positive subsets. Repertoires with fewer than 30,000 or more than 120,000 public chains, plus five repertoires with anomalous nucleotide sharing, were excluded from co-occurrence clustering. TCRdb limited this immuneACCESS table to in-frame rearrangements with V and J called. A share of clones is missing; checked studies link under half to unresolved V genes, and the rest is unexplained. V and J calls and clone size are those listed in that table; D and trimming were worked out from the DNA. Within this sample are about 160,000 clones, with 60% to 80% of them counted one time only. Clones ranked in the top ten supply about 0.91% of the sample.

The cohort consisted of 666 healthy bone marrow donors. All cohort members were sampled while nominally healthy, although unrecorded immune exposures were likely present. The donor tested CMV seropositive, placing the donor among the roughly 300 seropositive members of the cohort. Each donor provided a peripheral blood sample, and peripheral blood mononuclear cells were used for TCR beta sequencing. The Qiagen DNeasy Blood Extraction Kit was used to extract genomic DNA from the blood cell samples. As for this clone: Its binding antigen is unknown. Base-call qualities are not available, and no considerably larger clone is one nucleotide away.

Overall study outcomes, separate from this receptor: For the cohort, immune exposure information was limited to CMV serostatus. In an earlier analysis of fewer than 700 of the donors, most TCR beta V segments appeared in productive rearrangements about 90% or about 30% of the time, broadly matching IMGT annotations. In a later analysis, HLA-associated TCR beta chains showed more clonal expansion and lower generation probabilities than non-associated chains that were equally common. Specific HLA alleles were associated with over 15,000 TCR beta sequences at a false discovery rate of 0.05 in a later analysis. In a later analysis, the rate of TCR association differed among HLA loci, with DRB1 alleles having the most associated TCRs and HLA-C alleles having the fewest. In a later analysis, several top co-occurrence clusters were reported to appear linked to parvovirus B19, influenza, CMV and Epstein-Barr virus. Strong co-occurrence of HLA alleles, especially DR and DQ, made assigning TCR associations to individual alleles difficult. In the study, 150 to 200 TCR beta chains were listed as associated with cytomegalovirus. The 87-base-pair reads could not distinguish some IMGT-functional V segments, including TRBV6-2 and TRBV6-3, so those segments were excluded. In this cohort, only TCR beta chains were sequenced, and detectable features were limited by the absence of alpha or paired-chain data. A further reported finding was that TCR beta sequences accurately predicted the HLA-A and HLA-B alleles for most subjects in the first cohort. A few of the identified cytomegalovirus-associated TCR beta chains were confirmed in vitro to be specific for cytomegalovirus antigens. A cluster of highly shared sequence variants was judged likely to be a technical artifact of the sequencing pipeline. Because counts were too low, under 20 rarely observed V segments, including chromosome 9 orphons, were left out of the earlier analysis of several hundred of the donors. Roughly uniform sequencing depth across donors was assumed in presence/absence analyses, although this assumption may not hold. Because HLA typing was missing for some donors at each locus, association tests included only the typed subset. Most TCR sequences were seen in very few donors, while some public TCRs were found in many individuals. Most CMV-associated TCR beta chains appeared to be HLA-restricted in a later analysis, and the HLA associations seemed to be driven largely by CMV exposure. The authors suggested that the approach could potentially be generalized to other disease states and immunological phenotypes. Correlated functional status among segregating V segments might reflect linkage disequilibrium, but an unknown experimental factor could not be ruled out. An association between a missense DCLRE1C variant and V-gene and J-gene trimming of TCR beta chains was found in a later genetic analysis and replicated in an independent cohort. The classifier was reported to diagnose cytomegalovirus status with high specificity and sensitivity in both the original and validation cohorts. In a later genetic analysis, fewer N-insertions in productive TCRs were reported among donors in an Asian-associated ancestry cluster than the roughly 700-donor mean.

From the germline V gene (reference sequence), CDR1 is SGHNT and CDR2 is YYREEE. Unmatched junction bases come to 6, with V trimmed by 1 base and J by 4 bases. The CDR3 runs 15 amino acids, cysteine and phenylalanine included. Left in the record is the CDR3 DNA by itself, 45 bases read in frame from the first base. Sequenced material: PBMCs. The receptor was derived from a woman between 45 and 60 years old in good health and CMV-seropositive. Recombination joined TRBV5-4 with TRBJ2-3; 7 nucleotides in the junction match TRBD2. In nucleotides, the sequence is TGTGCCAGCAGCTTGTCGGGGGGATTCGCAGATACGCAGTATTTT. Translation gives CASSLSGGFADTQYF.